This TCR beta chain was recovered during a study of blood T cell repertoires in COVID-19. Study-level information: There were acute and convalescent COVID-19 samples, and they came from the United States, Italy and Spain.

The CDR3 is made up of 12 amino acids. Per germline, CDR1 KGHSH and CDR2 LQKENI. Trimming removed 6 bases at V and 4 bases at J, with 7 bases between. Per the authors' pipeline: How many nucleated cells were present was estimated from reference gene primer amplification. The method was immunoSEQ multiplex PCR; TCRdb's version includes in-frame clones alone and lacks a portion of them. For V, J and clone size, that table is used; D and trimming come from the DNA. The sample has 110,000 or so clones, just under 90% seen once. The source of this sequence is a woman aged 50 to 65 with acute or convalescent COVID-19. V and J are TRBV18 and TRBJ2-1; D is possibly TRBD1 (6 bases). The sample was peripheral blood. Here the CDR3 reads CASSDRYNEQFF. CDR3 nucleotides: TGTGCCAGCTCCGACAGGTACAATGAGCAGTTCTTC.